These 23 T cell receptor beta chains originate from one sample sequenced in a study of blood T cells in healthy people across ages. With a J-beta primer mix and a sample-barcoded 5' primer, a second PCR ran about 7 to 12 cycles. TCRdb re-called the 5' RACE reads with MiXCR, one entry per CDR3 protein. This repertoire shows fewer than 2 million distinct CDR3 sequences, 35% to 50% found once; its top ten account for more than 20%. What was sequenced was blood. The receptor set was obtained from a human donor in good health.

The genes are TRBV9 and TRBJ1-2; D call uncertain. The CDR3 is 15 amino acids. V shed 1 base and J shed 2 bases, with 12 bases lying between them. Germline V lookup: CDR1 SGDLS, CDR2 YYNGEE. The CDR3 loop reads CASSVSGGNNYGYTF. The CDR3 DNA sequence: TGTGCCAGCAGCGTATCTGGAGGGAACAACTATGGCTACACCTTC.

Worth noting for this clonotype: One end of the junction fails to match germline, which may point to a read error. This chain links TRBV5-1 with TRBJ2-7, with TRBD1 as a possible D gene (6 bases). CDR1 SGHRS and CDR2 YFSETQ come from the germline V gene. The CDR3 extends over 14 amino acids. CDR3 region: CASSVDRNSYGQYF. The CDR3 DNA is TGCGCCAGCAGCGTGGACAGAAACTCCTACGGGCAGTACTTC.

The chain recombines TRBV6-6 with TRBJ2-7; the match to TRBD1 covers 7 bases. The germline V gene has CDR1 MNHNY and CDR2 SVGAGI (reference sequence). Trimming took 5 bases from V and 3 from J; bases not matched to a gene: 13. This CDR3 has 16 residues. As DNA, the CDR3 is TGTGCCAGCAGTATAACCGACAGGGAGAGCCGCTACGAGCAGTACTTC. Residues: CASSITDRESRYEQYF.

CDR3 sequence: CASSPAVHDEQFF. DNA for the CDR3: TGTGCCAGCAGCCCCGCGGTCCATGATGAGCAGTTCTTC. This chain joins TRBV11-1 and TRBJ2-1; D not resolved. With 5 bases removed from V and 8 bases from J, the gap between germline ends came to 13 bases. The CDR3 totals 13 residues. CDR1 is SGHAT, CDR2 FQDESV, per germline (reference sequence).

This clonotype was detected only once. The rearrangement joins TRBV20-1 to TRBJ1-2, with TRBD1 as a possible D gene (6 bases). The CDR3 has 17 amino acids. V was clipped by 1 base and J by 4 bases, with 22 bases between them. CDR1 is DFQATT and CDR2 is SNEGSKA in the germline V gene (reference sequence). CDR3 protein: CSARARGSGTLAYGYTF. DNA of the CDR3: TGCAGTGCTAGAGCAAGGGGTTCCGGGACATTGGCCTATGGCTACACCTTC.

This clonotype was observed a handful of times. The chain joins TRBV9 to TRBJ2-1; maybe TRBD1 (6 bases). Per the germline V gene, CDR1 is SGDLS and CDR2 is YYNGEE. The CDR3 runs to 13 residues. V was cut by 7 bases and J by 1 base, with 9 bases left in between. The CDR3 DNA reads TGTGCCAGCGCACAGGGATCCTACAATGAGCAGTTCTTC. Protein sequence: CASAQGSYNEQFF.

The gene calls are TRBV20-1 and TRBJ2-5, with no clear D. The ends were cut back, 1 base at V and 3 bases at J, with 18 bases in the middle. CDR3 size: 16 residues. Germline loops: CDR1 DFQATT, CDR2 SNEGSKA (reference sequence). The CDR3 DNA sequence: TGCAGTGCTAGAGCCGCTGCTCGACTCACAAAAGAGACCCAGTACTTC. It yields the protein CSARAAARLTKETQYF.

This chain uses TRBV24-1 with TRBJ2-6, with D possibly TRBD2 on 5 matching bases. The CDR3 spans 18 residues. Germline assignment: CDR1 KGHDR and CDR2 SFDVKD. Trimming removed 4 bases from V and 0 bases from J, with 15 bases in between. CDR3 sequence (DNA): TGTGCCACCAGTGACCACCGGGCCGGGGACTCTGGGGCCAACGTCCTGACTTTC. It specifies CATSDHRAGDSGANVLTF.

This clonotype was detected only a few times. The CDR3 sequence is CASSVSPYNEQFF. The CDR3, as DNA: TGTGCCAGCTCAGTCAGTCCTTACAATGAGCAGTTCTTC. The chain has TRBV18 and TRBJ2-1; D not certain. Germline V gene lookup returns CDR1 KGHSH and CDR2 LQKENI. Trimming took 5 bases from V and 4 from J, leaving 9 bases between them. CDR3 size: 13 residues.

This clonotype has just a few counts. This rearrangement joins TRBV14 to TRBJ2-4, with D maybe TRBD1 (5 bases). Germline CDR1 and CDR2: SGHDN and FVKESK. Trimming removed 5 bases from V and 5 bases from J, with 10 bases in between. The CDR3 extends over 13 amino acids. Written as DNA, the CDR3 is TGTGCCAGCAGCGACAGAGTACAAAACATTCAGTACTTC. Protein sequence: CASSDRVQNIQYF.

This clonotype was picked up a small number of times. This chain uses TRBV7-8 with TRBJ1-6, with 7 bases matching TRBD1. The CDR3 is 15 residues long. CDR1 and CDR2 (germline): SGHVS, FQNEAQ. With V trimmed by 6 bases and J by 5 bases, 7 bases remained unmatched. The CDR3 nucleotides read TGTGCCAGCAGACGAGCCGGGACAGATAATTCACCCCTCCACTTT. Protein product: CASRRAGTDNSPLHF. Full variable domain (remainder filled in from reference TRBV7-8 and TRBJ1-6): GAGVSQSPRYKVAKRGQDVALRCDPISGHVSLFWYQQALGQGPEFLTYFQNEAQLDKSGLPSDRFFAERPEGSVSTLKIQRTQQEDSAVYLCASRRAGTDNSPLHFGNGTRLTVT.

The J gene is TRBJ2-7, the V gene TRBV20-1; D is possibly TRBD1 (5 bases). CDR1 is DFQATT, CDR2 SNEGSKA, per germline (reference sequence). There are 14 residues in the CDR3. The V and J ends lost 4 bases and 5 bases respectively, with 18 bases between them. The DNA of the CDR3 is TGCAGTGCTATCGGATTACAGGTCTCGGACGAGCAGTACTTC. It translates to CSAIGLQVSDEQYF.

This clonotype was seen a few times. The chain is built from TRBV12-5 and TRBJ1-2; TRBD1 aligns across 10 bases. The length of the CDR3 is 18 residues. Germline values: CDR1 LGHNT, CDR2 FRNRAP. J lost 1 base, V lost 0 bases, and 8 bases had no gene match. CDR3 sequence (DNA): TGTGCTAGTGGTTTGGTGACAGGGGGCCGGGGTGGTAACTATGGCTACACCTTC. The encoded protein is CASGLVTGGRGGNYGYTF. The full variable domain, with the rest looked up from reference TRBV12-5 and TRBJ1-2, is DARVTQTPRHKVTEMGQEVTMRCQPILGHNTVFWYRQTMMQGLELLAYFRNRAPLDDSGMPKDRFSAEMPDATLATLKIQPSEPRDSAVYFCASGLVTGGRGGNYGYTFGSGTRLTVV.

This clonotype has just a few counts. The chain has TRBV7-2 and TRBJ2-6, with TRBD2 matching 8 bases. V was pared by 9 bases and J by 0 bases, with 7 bases of the junction left unmatched. The CDR3 sequence is 16 residues long. Per the germline V gene, CDR1 is SGHTA and CDR2 is FQGNSA. Here the CDR3 reads CARNGGDLSGANVLTF. CDR3 coding DNA: TGTGCCAGAAACGGGGGGGACCTCTCTGGGGCCAACGTCCTGACTTTC.

This rearrangement joins TRBV2 to TRBJ1-6; D uncertain. The CDR3 has 11 amino acids. V was cut by 2 bases and J by 9 bases, with 2 bases left in between. Germline CDR1 and CDR2: SNHLY and FYNNEI. The CDR3: CASSESSPLHF. CDR3 bases: TGTGCCAGCAGTGAAAGTTCACCCCTCCACTTT.

This clonotype was detected only a few times. The chain employs TRBV7-3 and TRBJ2-1; weak D call: TRBD1 (6 bases). The CDR3 spans 15 residues. V lost 5 bases and J 2 bases, leaving 13 bases between the germline ends. Germline lookup yields CDR1 SGHTA and CDR2 FQGTGA. CDR3 amino acids: CASSVVGDTYNEQFF. CDR3 nucleotide sequence: TGTGCCAGCAGCGTCGTTGGGGACACCTACAATGAGCAGTTCTTC.

The J gene is TRBJ2-1, the V gene TRBV28; perhaps D is TRBD1 or TRBD2 (5 bases each). Germline CDR1 MDHEN, CDR2 SYDVKM. This CDR3 is built from 15 residues. The germline V and J ends were trimmed by 6 bases and 7 bases, with 19 bases remaining between them. The CDR3 sequence is CASSPAGTPENEQFF. The CDR3 nucleotides read TGTGCCAGCAGCCCGGCCGGGACCCCGGAAAATGAGCAGTTCTTC.

V gene TRBV21-1 combines with J gene TRBJ1-2. TRBV21-1 is reported as a pseudogene. This CDR3 spans 14 amino acids. The CDR3 here is CASSKGAREDGYTF. DNA of the CDR3: TGTGCCAGCAGCAAAGGGGCCAGAGAGGATGGCTACACCTTC.

The table lists this clonotype with a count of one. The gene calls are TRBV29-1 and TRBJ2-4; 7 bases fit TRBD2. The J call may be in error: the DNA end matches TRBJ2-5 better. The CDR3 extends over 14 amino acids. Germline values: CDR1 SQVTM, CDR2 ANQGSEA. The CDR3 loop is CSVLGEGKRETQYF. In DNA, the CDR3 is TGCAGCGTCCTAGGGGAGGGAAAGCGGGAGACCCAGTACTTC.

CDR3: CASSLSTLAGDHSTQYF. CDR3 in DNA: TGCGCCAGCAGCCTCTCGACGCTAGCGGGGGATCATTCTACGCAGTATTTT. The chain carries TRBV4-3 and TRBJ2-3, with 10 bases lining up with TRBD2. Trimming at V came to 4 bases and at J to 8 bases, leaving 15 bases not matched to a gene. The V gene's germline CDR1 is LGHNA and CDR2 YSLEER. The CDR3 totals 17 residues.

The rearrangement uses TRBV12-3 or TRBV12-4 and TRBJ2-2, with 13 bases identical to TRBD2. With V trimmed by 5 bases and J by 7 bases, 7 bases remained unmatched. The CDR3 spans 16 residues. The CDR3 sequence: CASSKWTSGGGGELFF. DNA for the CDR3: TGTGCCAGCAGTAAATGGACTAGCGGGGGCGGCGGGGAGCTGTTTTTT.

This clonotype appeared many times. The chain combines TRBV12-3 or TRBV12-4 with TRBJ2-5; D is possibly TRBD1 (6 bases). The CDR3 spans 14 residues. V lost 2 bases, J lost 2 bases, and 9 bases lay in between. The CDR3 reads CASSLSRGQETQYF. The CDR3 DNA reads as TGTGCCAGCAGTTTAAGCAGGGGACAAGAGACCCAGTACTTC.

The CDR3, as DNA: TGTGCCAGCAGCTTAAGGCGGGCTGACGGCCCGGCGGGAACGCAGTATTTT. Translating gives CASSLRRADGPAGTQYF. The V and J genes are TRBV7-2 and TRBJ2-3; possible D gene TRBD2, 6 bases. The CDR3 covers 17 residues. V lost 2 bases and J lost 9, with 24 bases in between. Germline V gene data show CDR1 as SGHTA and CDR2 as FQGNSA.